What follows describes a single T cell receptor beta chain. The V gene's germline CDR1 is KGHSH and CDR2 LQKENI. After removal of 4 bases from V and 3 bases from J, the junction contained 11 bases not matched to a gene. The CDR3 spans 16 residues. This record belongs to a study of cytomegalovirus exposure and HLA in healthy donors. The PCR made use of 60 Vbeta and 13 Jbeta primers. Here immunoSEQ multiplex PCR was the method, and the copy in TCRdb shows in-frame clones only, minus some. This sample carries 150,000 to 200,000 clones, around 82% of them seen once, and the ten largest clones take 0.35% to 0.45%.

This clonotype was obtained from a boy younger than 10 in good health and CMV-seronegative. The chain uses TRBV18 and TRBJ2-7; 8 bases are a match to TRBD2. Sample: PBMCs. The CDR3 sequence is CASSLPGGTSFYEQYF. The CDR3 bases are TGTGCCAGCTCACTTCCCGGTGGGACTAGTTTCTACGAGCAGTACTTC. Drawing the rest from reference TRBV18 and TRBJ2-7, the complete variable domain is NAGVMQNPRHLVRRRGQEARLRCSPMKGHSHVYWYRQLPEEGLKFMVYLQKENIIDESGMPKERFSAEFPKEGPSILRIQQVVRGDSAAYFCASSLPGGTSFYEQYFGPGTRLTVT.